This T cell receptor beta chain was found in a study of blood T cell repertoires in COVID-19. Libraries were prepared by immunoSEQ multiplex PCR; TCRdb keeps only in-frame clonotypes and omits some of them. The table has about 220,000 clones, about 88% seen once. Trimming stripped 1 base from V and 3 bases from J, with 22 bases between. The CDR3 contains 18 residues. The germline gives CDR1 LNHNV, CDR2 YYDKDF (reference sequence). The chain recombines TRBV15 with TRBJ2-7; a possible D gene is TRBD1 (6 bases). Sequences were obtained from PBMCs or T cells enriched from blood (not recorded which). This clonotype originated in a woman in her thirties who had recovered from COVID-19. CDR3 in amino acids: CATSRGAWDTRLGYEQYF. CDR3 nucleotides: TGTGCCACCAGCAGAGGGGCGTGGGACACCCGTTTGGGCTACGAGCAGTACTTC.